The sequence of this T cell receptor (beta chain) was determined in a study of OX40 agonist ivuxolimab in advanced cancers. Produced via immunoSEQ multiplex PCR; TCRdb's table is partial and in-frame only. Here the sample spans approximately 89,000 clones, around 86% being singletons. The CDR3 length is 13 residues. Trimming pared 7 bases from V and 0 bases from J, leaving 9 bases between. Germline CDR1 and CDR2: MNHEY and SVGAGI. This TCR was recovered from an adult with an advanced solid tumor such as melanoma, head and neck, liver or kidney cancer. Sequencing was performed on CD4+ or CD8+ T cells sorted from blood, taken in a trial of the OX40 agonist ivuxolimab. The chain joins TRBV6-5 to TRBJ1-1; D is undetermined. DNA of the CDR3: TGTGCCAGCATGAGGATCGTGAACACTGAAGCTTTCTTT. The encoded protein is CASMRIVNTEAFF.